Below, one T cell receptor (beta chain) is given with its context. CDR3 length: 17 residues. Germline V gene data show CDR1 as LNHNV and CDR2 as YYDKDF (reference sequence). Trimming took off 3 bases at V and 0 bases at J, with 15 bases between the two ends. These data originate in a study of blood T cell repertoires in COVID-19. Whole-study context: Nucleic acid was either cDNA or gDNA, and it came from T cells, B-cell-depleted T cells, or PBMCs.

Original data processing: Amplification of reference gene primers was used by the study to estimate nucleated cell counts. TCRdb's copy holds only in-frame clones and misses some; the assay was immunoSEQ multiplex PCR. Clone size and V and J calls were adopted from that table, with D and trimming inferred from the DNA. The table lists almost 400,000 clones, over 75% of them singletons. J is TRBJ1-3 and V is TRBV15, with D maybe TRBD1 (5 bases). This TCR was recovered from a woman aged 55 to 70 with COVID-19, enrolled during active disease. Sample: peripheral blood. The CDR3 loop is CATSSLTQASSGNTIYF. The CDR3 nucleotides read TGTGCCACCAGCAGCCTAACACAGGCGAGCTCTGGAAACACCATATATTTT.